This T cell receptor (beta chain) is drawn from a study of monozygotic twins with inflammatory bowel disease. Findings of the study overall: Diversity of TCRbeta measured by inverse Simpson was lower in IBD patients than in healthy co-twins.

Note on this clonotype: Its antigen is unknown.

The CDR3 contains 16 residues. The V gene's germline CDR1 is SGHKS and CDR2 YYEKEE (reference sequence). TCRdb reprocessed the 5' RACE reads; each CDR3 protein has one entry and no DNA is given. This sample contains approximately 150,000 distinct CDR3 sequences. This receptor was identified in a human donor with ulcerative colitis or Crohn's disease, or a healthy co-twin of an affected twin (not recorded which). The specimen was blood. This chain connects TRBV5-5 to TRBJ2-7; with no DNA, the TCRdb D assignment of TRBD1 cannot be verified. CDR3 sequence reads: CASSPATGTPSYEQYF.